This TCR beta chain came from a study of shared clonotypes between healthy human individuals. Study-wide background: The plates for each donor numbered three CD4 naive, three CD4 memory, two CD8 naive and one CD8 memory.

Study-wide results and limits: Across a handful of donors, naive CD4 shared around 5.4%, naive CD8 about 3.2%, memory CD4 approximately 2.5%, memory CD8 roughly 0.37%.

Positively selected for CCR7, the CD45RO-negative cells used as naive CD8 cells excluded terminally differentiated effector memory CD45RA+ cells. V was pared by 6 bases and J by 2 bases, with 7 bases between. From germline, CDR1 is MNHEY and CDR2 SMNVEV (reference sequence). The CDR3 spans 12 residues. Clones were sequenced by immunoSEQ multiplex PCR, and TCRdb holds only the in-frame ones, with some missing. Here the sample spans about 2.1 million clones, 93% being singletons. As regards this clone: What it binds is not known. Other DNA sequences in this sample translate to the same CDR3.

This clonotype was sampled from a young man in good health. Some clones in this sample may be carry-over from other donors' samples. Sequencing used naive CD8+ T cells from PBMCs. This chain joins TRBV27 and TRBJ1-1; the D gene is possibly TRBD1 (5 bases). CDR3 bases: TGTGCCAGCAGGAGGGGTAACACTGAAGCTTTCTTT. Translation: CASRRGNTEAFF.